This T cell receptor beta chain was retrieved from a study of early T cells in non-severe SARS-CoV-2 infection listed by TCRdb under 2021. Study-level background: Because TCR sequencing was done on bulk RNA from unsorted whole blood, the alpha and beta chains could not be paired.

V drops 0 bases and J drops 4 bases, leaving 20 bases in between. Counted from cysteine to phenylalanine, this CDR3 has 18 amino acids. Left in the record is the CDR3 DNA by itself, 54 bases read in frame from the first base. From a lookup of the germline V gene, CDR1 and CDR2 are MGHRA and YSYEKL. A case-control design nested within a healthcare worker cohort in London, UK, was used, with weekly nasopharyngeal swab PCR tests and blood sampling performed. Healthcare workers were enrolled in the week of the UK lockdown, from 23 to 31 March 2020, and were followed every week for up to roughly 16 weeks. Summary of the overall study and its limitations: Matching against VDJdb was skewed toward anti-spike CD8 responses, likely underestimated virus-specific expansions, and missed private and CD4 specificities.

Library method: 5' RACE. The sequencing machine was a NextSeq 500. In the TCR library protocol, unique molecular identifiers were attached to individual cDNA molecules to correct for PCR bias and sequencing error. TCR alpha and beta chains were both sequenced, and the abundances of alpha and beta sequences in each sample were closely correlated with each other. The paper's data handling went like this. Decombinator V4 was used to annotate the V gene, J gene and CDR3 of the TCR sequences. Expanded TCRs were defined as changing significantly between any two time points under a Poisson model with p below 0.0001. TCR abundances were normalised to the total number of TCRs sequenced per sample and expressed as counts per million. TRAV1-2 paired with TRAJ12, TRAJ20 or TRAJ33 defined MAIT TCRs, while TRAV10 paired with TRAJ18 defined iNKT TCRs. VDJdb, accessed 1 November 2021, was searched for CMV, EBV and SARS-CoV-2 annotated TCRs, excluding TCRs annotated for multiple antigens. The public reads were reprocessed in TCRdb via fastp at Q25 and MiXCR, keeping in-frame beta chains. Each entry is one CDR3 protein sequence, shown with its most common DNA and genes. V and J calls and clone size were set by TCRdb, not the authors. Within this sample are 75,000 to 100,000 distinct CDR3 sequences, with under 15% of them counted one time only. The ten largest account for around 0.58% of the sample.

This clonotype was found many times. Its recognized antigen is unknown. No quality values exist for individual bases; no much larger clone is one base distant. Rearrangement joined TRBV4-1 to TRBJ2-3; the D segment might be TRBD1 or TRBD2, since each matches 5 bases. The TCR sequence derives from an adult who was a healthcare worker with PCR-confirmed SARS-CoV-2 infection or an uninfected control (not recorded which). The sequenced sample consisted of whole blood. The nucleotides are TGCGCCAGCAGCCAAGATGGGGGTAGTGGGGATTCAGCAGATACGCAGTATTTT. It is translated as CASSQDGGSGDSADTQYF.